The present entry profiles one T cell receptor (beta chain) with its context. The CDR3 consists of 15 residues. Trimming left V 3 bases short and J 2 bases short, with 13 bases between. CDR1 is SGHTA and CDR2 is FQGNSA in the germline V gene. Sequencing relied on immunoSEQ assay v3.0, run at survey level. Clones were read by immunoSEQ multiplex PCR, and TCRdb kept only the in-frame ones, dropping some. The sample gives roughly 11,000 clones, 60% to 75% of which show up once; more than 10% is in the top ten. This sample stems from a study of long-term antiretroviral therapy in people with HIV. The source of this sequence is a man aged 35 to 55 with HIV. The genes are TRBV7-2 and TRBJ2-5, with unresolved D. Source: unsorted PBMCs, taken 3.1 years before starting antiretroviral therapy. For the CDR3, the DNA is TGTGCCAGCAGCTTTGTCGGGTCTCTACAAGAGACCCAGTACTTC. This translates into CASSFVGSLQETQYF.